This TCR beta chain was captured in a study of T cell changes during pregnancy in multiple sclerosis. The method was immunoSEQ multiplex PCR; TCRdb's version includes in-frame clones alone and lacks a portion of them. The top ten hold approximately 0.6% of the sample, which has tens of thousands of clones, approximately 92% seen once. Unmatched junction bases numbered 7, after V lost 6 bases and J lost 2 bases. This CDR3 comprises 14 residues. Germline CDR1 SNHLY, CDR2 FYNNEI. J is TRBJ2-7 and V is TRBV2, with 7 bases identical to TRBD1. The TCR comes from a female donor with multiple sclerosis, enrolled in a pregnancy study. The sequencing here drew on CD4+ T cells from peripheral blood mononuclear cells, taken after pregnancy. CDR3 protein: CASSVGQFTYEQYF. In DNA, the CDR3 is TGTGCCAGCAGCGTGGGACAGTTTACCTACGAGCAGTACTTC.